The clone carrying this T cell receptor (beta chain) was detected once. Its antigen is undetermined. The data were taken from a study of T-cell reconstitution after alpha-beta-depleted transplantation in children. General observations from the study: About two months after transplant, alpha-beta T cells reportedly came from several hundred expanded graft clones. At one year after transplant, newly produced T cells mostly accounted for T-cell counts and diversity.

V lost 4 bases and J lost 4, with 20 bases in between. The CDR3 is 16 residues long. The germline gives CDR1 GTSNPN, CDR2 SVGIG (reference sequence). Preparing the TCRbeta library involved the use of unique molecular identifiers. In TCRdb, the PCR reads were re-called with MiXCR into one record per CDR3 protein. There are fewer than 350,000 distinct CDR3 sequences in the sample; roughly 7.8% occur only once, and approximately 9.1% lies in the top ten. The chain is built from TRBV30 and TRBJ1-5; D is perhaps TRBD1 (5 bases). The clonotype originates from a female patient aged 2-15 years who had a stem cell transplant for Fanconi anemia, so the T cells may come from the graft donor. This material consisted of peripheral blood, taken 360 days after TCRalphabeta/CD19-depleted stem cell transplant. The DNA for the CDR3 is TGTGCCTGGAATCTATCGGGAAGGGGAAGGAATCAGCCCCAGCATTTT. Protein sequence: CAWNLSGRGRNQPQHF.